The 22 T cell receptor beta chains presented below share a single source sample, sequenced in a study of blood T cell repertoires in COVID-19. Produced via immunoSEQ multiplex PCR; TCRdb's table is partial and in-frame only. This table has 50,000 or so clones, over 75% appearing once. Material for sequencing was peripheral blood. These receptor sequences come from a man in his 70s with acute or convalescent COVID-19.

The rearrangement uses TRBV5-1 and TRBJ2-5; D possibly corresponds to TRBD2 (6 bases). There are 13 residues in the CDR3. Germline CDR1 is SGHRS and CDR2 is YFSETQ. Deletions cut 2 bases from V and 5 bases from J, with 10 bases between. The CDR3 reads CASSFGGSETQYF. The CDR3 DNA follows: TGCGCCAGCAGCTTCGGGGGAAGTGAGACCCAGTACTTC.

As to this clone: An end of the junction differs from the germline gene, which may be a read error. The rearrangement links TRBV4-3 to TRBJ2-1; 8 bases map to TRBD2. Germline-derived CDR1 and CDR2 are LGHNA and YSLEER. This CDR3 contains 16 residues. The CDR3 coding sequence is TGCGCCAGCAGGCAAGGGCTAGCGGGCTCCTACAATGAGCAGTTCTTC. Protein: CASRQGLAGSYNEQFF.

This sequence joins TRBV6-2 or TRBV6-3 and TRBJ2-7; D might be TRBD1 (6 bases). There are 13 residues in the CDR3. Trimming removed 4 bases at V and 7 bases at J, with 14 bases between. Germline V CDR1 and CDR2: MNHEY, SVGEGT. The CDR3 region has the DNA TGTGCCAGCAGTTTCCACAGGGACGGGGAGCAGTACTTC. Its protein product is CASSFHRDGEQYF.

The rearrangement joins TRBV5-4 to TRBJ2-2; 7 bases match TRBD1. The junction had 1 base not matched to a gene; V was cut back by 1 base and J by 4 bases. The germline V gene encodes CDR1 SGHNT and CDR2 YYREEE (reference sequence). This CDR3 is 14 amino acids long. This CDR3 reads CASSLPGGTGELFF. The CDR3, as DNA: TGTGCCAGCAGCTTGCCAGGGGGCACCGGGGAGCTGTTTTTT. Supplemented by reference TRBV5-4 and TRBJ2-2, the full variable domain reads ETGVTQSPTHLIKTRGQQVTLRCSSQSGHNTVSWYQQALGQGPQFIFQYYREEENGRGNFPPRFSGLQFPNYSSELNVNALELDDSALYLCASSLPGGTGELFFGEGSRLTVL.

The V and J genes are TRBV5-5 and TRBJ2-1, with TRBD1 identical over 9 bases. The CDR3 contains 14 residues. Germline loops: CDR1 SGHKS, CDR2 YYEKEE (reference sequence). Losses at the gene ends were 4 bases for V and 7 bases for J; bases not matched to a gene: 6. For the CDR3, the DNA is TGTGCCAGCAGCAACTCCGGACAGGGGAATGAGCAGTTCTTC. Translating it yields CASSNSGQGNEQFF.

The chain employs TRBV6-2 or TRBV6-3 and TRBJ2-2; TRBD2 matches 13 bases. Germline V gene sequence: CDR1 MNHEY, CDR2 SVGEGT. The junction had 6 bases not matched to a gene; V was cut back by 5 bases and J by 6 bases. The CDR3 extends over 16 amino acids. CDR3 DNA sequence: TGTGCCAGCAGTATGCTACTAGCGGGGGGGCCCGGGGAGCTGTTTTTT. It yields the protein CASSMLLAGGPGELFF.

This chain joins TRBV4-2 and TRBJ1-5, with 8 positions matching TRBD1. Germline assignment: CDR1 LGHNA and CDR2 YNFKEQ. Trimming at V came to 0 bases and at J to 7 bases, leaving 8 bases not matched to a gene. The CDR3 is 16 amino acids. CDR3 sequence: CASSQEYTGGGQPQHF. CDR3 in DNA: TGTGCCAGCAGCCAAGAGTACACAGGGGGTGGGCAGCCCCAGCATTTT.

CDR3 DNA: TGTGCCAGCAGCCCGGGACTAGCGGAGAGCTCCTACAATGAGCAGTTCTTC. The encoded protein is CASSPGLAESSYNEQFF. V usage is TRBV11-3 and J usage is TRBJ2-1; 11 nucleotides agree with TRBD2. Germline CDR1 SGHNT, CDR2 YENEEA. The CDR3 loop spans 17 amino acids. V was clipped by 5 bases and J by 0 bases; unmatched bases: 6.

The genes are TRBV29-1 and TRBJ2-1; TRBD2 might be the D (7 bases). Germline values: CDR1 SQVTM, CDR2 ANQGSEA. The CDR3 is 15 residues long. With 6 bases removed from V and 6 bases from J, the gap between germline ends came to 21 bases. The CDR3 coding sequence is TGCAGCGTCCCTGGCGAGGGGGGGCCGGGCAATGAGCAGTTCTTC. It encodes CSVPGEGGPGNEQFF.

V gene TRBV19 combines with J gene TRBJ2-5, with 11 nucleotides matching TRBD1. Germline V lookup: CDR1 LNHDA, CDR2 SQIVND (reference sequence). The CDR3 runs 14 residues. The V and J ends lost 6 bases and 5 bases, in that order; junction bases with no gene match: 5. The CDR3 bases are TGTGCCAGTAGGAGGACAGGGGGCAAGGAGACCCAGTACTTC. This gives the protein CASRRTGGKETQYF. The full variable domain, completed using reference TRBV19 and TRBJ2-5, is DGGITQSPKYLFRKEGQNVTLSCEQNLNHDAMYWYRQDPGQGLRLIYYSQIVNDFQKGDIAEGYSVSREKKESFPLTVTSAQKNPTAFYLCASRRTGGKETQYFGPGTRLLVL.

V gene TRBV14 combines with J gene TRBJ1-6; 8 nucleotides align to TRBD1. V gave up 6 bases and J gave up 9 bases; unmatched junction bases: 10. Germline V gene sequence: CDR1 SGHDN, CDR2 FVKESK. The CDR3 has 15 residues. The CDR3 protein is CASSPNRGSGSPLHF. DNA for the CDR3: TGTGCCAGCAGTCCCAACAGGGGGAGTGGTTCACCCCTCCACTTT.

The chain recombines TRBV2 with TRBJ2-7; TRBD1 matches at 12 bases. Germline CDR1 SNHLY, CDR2 FYNNEI. V lost 8 bases, J lost 6 bases, and 5 bases stayed unmatched. The CDR3 consists of 13 residues. The CDR3 loop is CASLGTGGSEQYF. The CDR3 DNA sequence: TGTGCCAGCCTCGGGACAGGGGGCAGCGAGCAGTACTTC.

This chain links TRBV24-1 with TRBJ1-2, with TRBD1 identical over 9 bases. The germline V gene has CDR1 KGHDR and CDR2 SFDVKD. The CDR3 is 15 amino acids. V lost 4 bases, J lost 4 bases, and 6 bases stayed unmatched. The CDR3 DNA is TGTGCCACCAGTGACGCGACAGGGGGAGTCTATGGCTACACCTTC. Its translation is CATSDATGGVYGYTF.

The chain joins TRBV5-1 to TRBJ1-2, with 8 bases fitting TRBD1. Germline V CDR1 and CDR2: SGHRS, YFSETQ. The CDR3 extends over 13 amino acids. V dropped 1 base and J dropped 6; count of bases not matched to a gene: 2. The CDR3 DNA sequence: TGCGCCAGCAGCTTGAGACAGGGGCATGGCTACACCTTC. This translates into CASSLRQGHGYTF.

This chain links TRBV4-3 with TRBJ1-1; 7 bases fit TRBD1. Per the germline V gene, CDR1 is LGHNA and CDR2 is YSLEER. The V and J ends lost 4 bases and 5 bases, in that order; junction bases with no gene match: 7. CDR3 size: 14 residues. The CDR3: CASSRDRGTTEAFF. The CDR3 DNA sequence: TGCGCCAGCAGCCGGGACAGAGGAACAACTGAAGCTTTCTTT.

CDR3 sequence: CSAFQTGEAFF. CDR3 nucleotide sequence: TGCAGTGCTTTTCAGACAGGGGAAGCTTTCTTT. V usage is TRBV20-1 and J usage is TRBJ1-1; 7 bases match TRBD1. CDR3 size: 11 residues. J lost 8 bases, V lost 5 bases, and 5 bases had no gene match. Germline CDR1 DFQATT, CDR2 SNEGSKA (reference sequence).

The chain carries TRBV7-3 and TRBJ2-5, with 7 nucleotides matching TRBD1. The germline V gene encodes CDR1 SGHTA and CDR2 FQGTGA. V lost 1 base and J lost 2; bases outside the gene matches: 4. The CDR3 is 15 amino acids. CDR3 sequence: CASSLNWDSQETQYF. CDR3 nucleotide sequence: TGTGCCAGCAGCTTAAATTGGGACAGTCAAGAGACCCAGTACTTC.

This rearrangement joins TRBV2 to TRBJ2-2; weak D call: TRBD2 (5 bases). CDR3 length: 14 amino acids. Trimming took 6 bases from V and 0 from J, leaving 8 bases between them. Germline CDR1 is SNHLY and CDR2 is FYNNEI. The chain's CDR3 is CASRLAPNTGELFF. CDR3 coding DNA: TGTGCCAGCAGGCTAGCTCCGAACACCGGGGAGCTGTTTTTT. The variable domain in full, completed from reference TRBV2 and TRBJ2-2, reads EPEVTQTPSHQVTQMGQEVILRCVPISNHLYFYWYRQILGQKVEFLVSFYNNEISEKSEIFDDQFSVERPDGSNFTLKIRSTKLEDSAMYFCASRLAPNTGELFFGEGSRLTVL.

CDR3 coding DNA: TGTGCCAGCAGCTTGTGGGGGCTGAACACTGAAGCTTTCTTT. Amino acid sequence: CASSLWGLNTEAFF. The rearrangement uses TRBV5-4 and TRBJ1-1; D might be TRBD1 (6 bases). Trimming removed 1 base from V and 0 bases from J, with 7 bases in between. The CDR3 is made up of 14 amino acids. Germline lookup yields CDR1 SGHNT and CDR2 YYREEE (reference sequence).

The V gene is TRBV24-1, the J gene TRBJ1-2; a weak D match, TRBD1 (6 bases). With 7 bases removed from V and 7 bases from J, the gap between germline ends came to 18 bases. The CDR3 totals 14 residues. Germline assignment: CDR1 KGHDR and CDR2 SFDVKD. CDR3 in amino acids: CATRAAGDNGGYTF. The CDR3 DNA reads as TGTGCCACCAGGGCAGCAGGGGATAACGGTGGCTACACCTTC.

The chain is built from TRBV4-3 and TRBJ1-1; D not certain. Germline values: CDR1 LGHNA, CDR2 YSLEER. V was pared by 0 bases and J by 8 bases, with 13 bases between. This CDR3 spans 14 amino acids. The DNA for the CDR3 is TGCGCCAGCAGCCAAGATAATAATGCAGGAGAAGCTTTCTTT. It codes for CASSQDNNAGEAFF.

The chain is built from TRBV7-2 and TRBJ2-3; D may be TRBD2 (6 bases). The CDR3 is 13 amino acids. Per germline, CDR1 SGHTA and CDR2 FQGNSA. Trimming took 9 bases from V and 2 from J, leaving 12 bases between them. Here the CDR3 DNA reads TGTGCCAGTCGGGACTTCCCCACAGATACGCAGTATTTT. It is translated as CASRDFPTDTQYF.